Following are 8 T cell receptor beta chains from one sample sequenced in a study of T cells in Graves' hyperthyroidism and ophthalmopathy. TCR beta CDR3 regions were amplified from RNA transcripts. The HTBI primer set drove a first-round RT-PCR of the TCR CDR3. MiXCR was run by TCRdb on the multiplex PCR reads, yielding one entry per CDR3 protein. Of some 760,000 distinct CDR3 sequences listed, 14% are singletons. Material for sequencing was blood. Every receptor here comes from a woman aged 18 to 35 with Graves' hyperthyroidism.

This clonotype has at least ten counts. This chain uses TRBV28 with TRBJ2-5; D gene unclear. This CDR3 comprises 14 residues. The V end was cut by 2 bases, the J end by 5 bases, with 12 bases between. Germline V gene data show CDR1 as MDHEN and CDR2 as SYDVKM. The CDR3 loop reads CASSLILSGETQYF. The CDR3 DNA is TGTGCCAGCAGTTTAATCCTTTCCGGTGAGACCCAGTACTTC.

This clonotype was seen at least ten times. The chain links TRBV20-1 to TRBJ2-7; D might be TRBD2 (5 bases). The V and J ends lost 7 bases and 0 bases respectively, with 13 bases between them. This CDR3 has 13 residues. Germline CDR1 reads DFQATT; CDR2 reads SNEGSKA (reference sequence). For the CDR3, the DNA is TGCAGTGGCCGGACTCCTAGCTCCTACGAGCAGTACTTC. Translation gives CSGRTPSSYEQYF.

This clonotype has more than one count but fewer than ten. The chain employs TRBV7-9 and TRBJ2-1; 8 nucleotides align to TRBD2. J was trimmed by 9 bases and V by 0 bases; bases with no gene match: 10. The CDR3 totals 16 residues. The V gene's germline CDR1 is SEHNR and CDR2 FQNEAQ (reference sequence). The chain's CDR3 is CASSLAAGARFGEQFF. DNA for the CDR3: TGTGCCAGCAGCTTAGCAGCGGGAGCACGCTTCGGTGAGCAGTTCTTC.

This clonotype was counted ten times or more. This CDR3 is CSVQRAHNEQFF. As DNA, the CDR3 is TGCAGTGTGCAGCGGGCCCACAATGAGCAGTTCTTC. This sequence joins TRBV20-1 and TRBJ2-1; maybe TRBD2 (6 bases). This CDR3 spans 12 amino acids. The V end was cut by 7 bases, the J end by 5 bases, with 12 bases between. In germline, CDR1 is DFQATT, CDR2 SNEGSKA (reference sequence).

As to this clonotype: This clone may be a read error of a much larger clone one base away. The chain employs TRBV27 and TRBJ1-1; D unresolved. This CDR3 region has 16 residues. CDR1 is MNHEY, CDR2 SMNVEV, per germline (reference sequence). The V end lost 7 bases, the J end lost 4 bases, and 22 bases lay between the germline ends. The CDR3 reads CASMAVRGAPTTEAFF. Here the CDR3 DNA reads TGTGCCAGCATGGCGGTGCGCGGTGCACCGACCACTGAAGCTTTCTTT.

V usage is TRBV30 and J usage is TRBJ1-4; 8 bases are a match to TRBD1. The CDR3 is made up of 15 amino acids. V was pared by 4 bases and J by 0 bases, with 4 bases of the junction left unmatched. Germline lookup yields CDR1 GTSNPN and CDR2 SVGIG (reference sequence). DNA of the CDR3: TGTGCCTGGACCCAGGGGGCGGCAACTAATGAAAAACTGTTTTTT. The encoded protein is CAWTQGAATNEKLFF.

This clonotype came up many times. The CDR3 here is CASAGGGNTEAFF. CDR3 nucleotides: TGTGCCAGCGCGGGGGGCGGGAACACTGAAGCTTTCTTT. The chain couples TRBV6-1 to TRBJ1-1; D perhaps matches TRBD1 (6 bases). The CDR3 has 13 residues. The V end lost 8 bases, the J end lost 1 base, and 11 bases lay between the germline ends. CDR1 and CDR2 from the germline V gene are MNHNS and SASEGT.

V usage is TRBV20-1 and J usage is TRBJ1-3; 9 nucleotides line up with TRBD1. The CDR3 is 15 amino acids. V lost 2 bases, J lost 4 bases, and 6 bases stayed unmatched. The germline V gene has CDR1 DFQATT and CDR2 SNEGSKA (reference sequence). The CDR3 bases are TGCAGTGCTAGAAAGGACAGGGGCGCCGGAAACACCATATATTTT. It specifies CSARKDRGAGNTIYF.